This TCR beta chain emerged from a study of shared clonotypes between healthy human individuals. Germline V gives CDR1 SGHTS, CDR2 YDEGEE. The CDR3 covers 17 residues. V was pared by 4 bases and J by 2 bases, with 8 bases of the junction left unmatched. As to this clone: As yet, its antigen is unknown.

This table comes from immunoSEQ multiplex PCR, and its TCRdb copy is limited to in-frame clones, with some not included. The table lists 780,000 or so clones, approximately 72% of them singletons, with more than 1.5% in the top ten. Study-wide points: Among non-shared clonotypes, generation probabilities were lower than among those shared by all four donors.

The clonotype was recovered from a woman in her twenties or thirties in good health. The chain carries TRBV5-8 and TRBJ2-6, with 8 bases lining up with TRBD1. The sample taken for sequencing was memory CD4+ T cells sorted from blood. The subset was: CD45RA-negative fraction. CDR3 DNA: TGTGCCAGCAGCGACGGACAGGGCATCCCTGGGGCCAACGTCCTGACTTTC. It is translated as CASSDGQGIPGANVLTF.